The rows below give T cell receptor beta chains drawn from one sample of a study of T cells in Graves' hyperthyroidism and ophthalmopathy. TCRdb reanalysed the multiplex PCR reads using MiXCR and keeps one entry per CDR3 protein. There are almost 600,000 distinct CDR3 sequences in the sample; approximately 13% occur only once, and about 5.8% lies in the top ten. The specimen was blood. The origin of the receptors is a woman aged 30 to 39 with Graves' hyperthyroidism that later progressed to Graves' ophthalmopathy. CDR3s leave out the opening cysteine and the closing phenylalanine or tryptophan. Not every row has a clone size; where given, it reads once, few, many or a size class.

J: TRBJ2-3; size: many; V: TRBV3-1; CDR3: ASSQGALASTDTQY
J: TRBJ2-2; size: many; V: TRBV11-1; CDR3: ASSRTYNTGELF
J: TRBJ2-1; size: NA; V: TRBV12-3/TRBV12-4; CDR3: ASSPALAGGPNEQF
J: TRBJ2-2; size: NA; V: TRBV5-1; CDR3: ASQQGTNTGELF
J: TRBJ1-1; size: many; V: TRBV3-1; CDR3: ASSQDPGTGAF
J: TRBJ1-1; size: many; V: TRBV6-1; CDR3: ASSPRAGTNTEAF
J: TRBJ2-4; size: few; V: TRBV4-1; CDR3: ASSQLQRPDEHIQY
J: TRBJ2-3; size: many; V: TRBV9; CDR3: ASSPGQFIDTQY
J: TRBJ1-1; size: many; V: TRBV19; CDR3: ASSIAPGTWDTEAF
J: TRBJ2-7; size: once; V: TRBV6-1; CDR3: ASSVRDLSYEQY
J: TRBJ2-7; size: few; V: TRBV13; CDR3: ASSLQAGVRYEQY
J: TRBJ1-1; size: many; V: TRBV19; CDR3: ASLGLGGAGTEAF
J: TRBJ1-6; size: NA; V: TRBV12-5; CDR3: ASGLWRTGEYSPLH
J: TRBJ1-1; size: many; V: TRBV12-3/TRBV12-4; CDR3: ASRIEGMNTEAF
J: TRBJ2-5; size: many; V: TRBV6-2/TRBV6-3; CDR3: ASSRLARGETQY
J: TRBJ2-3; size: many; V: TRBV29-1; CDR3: SLLEGITDTQY
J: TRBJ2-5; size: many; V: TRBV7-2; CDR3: ASSLFQRETQY
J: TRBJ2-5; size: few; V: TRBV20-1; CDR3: SARPGLWQETQY
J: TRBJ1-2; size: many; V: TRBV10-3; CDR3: ASTRDPSNYGYT
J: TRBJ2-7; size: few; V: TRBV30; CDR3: AWSGLAGSREQY
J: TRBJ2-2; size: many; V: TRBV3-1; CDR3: ASSQDGASDLYTGELF
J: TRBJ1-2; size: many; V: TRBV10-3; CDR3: AISGTGDGYT
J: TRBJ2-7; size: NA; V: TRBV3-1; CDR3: ASSEGPKQY
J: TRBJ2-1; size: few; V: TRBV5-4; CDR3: ASSRRLADEQF
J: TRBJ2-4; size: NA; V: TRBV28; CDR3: ASSPQREKIY
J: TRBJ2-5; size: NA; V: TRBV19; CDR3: ASSIKVSGFRYQETQY
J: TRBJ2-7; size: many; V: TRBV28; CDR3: ASSLGTSGIYEQY
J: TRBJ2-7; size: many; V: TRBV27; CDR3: ASRPLAGGTSYEQY
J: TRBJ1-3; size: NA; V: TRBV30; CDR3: AWSVGGGSGNTIY
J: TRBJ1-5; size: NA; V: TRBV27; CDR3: ASSLLEGKGDQPQH
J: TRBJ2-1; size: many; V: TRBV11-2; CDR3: ASSPEGLAGGEQF
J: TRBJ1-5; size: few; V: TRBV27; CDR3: ASISRIGAPGEPQH
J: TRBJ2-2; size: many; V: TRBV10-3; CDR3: AITPYSDTGELF
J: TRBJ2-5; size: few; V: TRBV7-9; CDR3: ASRAGAEETQY
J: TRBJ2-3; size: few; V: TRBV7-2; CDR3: ASSLKVTRGADTQY
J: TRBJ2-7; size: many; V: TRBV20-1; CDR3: SASTGTSSGLYEQY
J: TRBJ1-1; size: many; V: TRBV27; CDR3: ASSSSGYPSEAF
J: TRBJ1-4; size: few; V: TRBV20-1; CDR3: SARDGQGQANEKLF
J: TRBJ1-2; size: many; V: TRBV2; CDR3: ASNPNIYGYT
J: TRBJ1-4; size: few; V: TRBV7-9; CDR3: ASSSRLRTGEVTNEKLF
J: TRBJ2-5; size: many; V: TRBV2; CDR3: ASLGASGPRAQY
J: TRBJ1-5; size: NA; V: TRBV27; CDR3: ASSSAGNSNQPQH
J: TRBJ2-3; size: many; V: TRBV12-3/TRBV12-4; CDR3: ASSLRQETDTQY
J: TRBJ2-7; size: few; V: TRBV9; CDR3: ASSVVEQSYEQY
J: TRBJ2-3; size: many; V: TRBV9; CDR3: ASSVEAGVTDTQY
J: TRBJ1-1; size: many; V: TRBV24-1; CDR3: ATSKDGPHTEAF
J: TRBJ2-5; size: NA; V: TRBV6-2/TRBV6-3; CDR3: ASSQDFPETLY
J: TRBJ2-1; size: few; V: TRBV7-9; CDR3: ASSLAPSGNYNEQF
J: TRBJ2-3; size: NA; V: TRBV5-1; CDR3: ASSSFSGSSTDTQY
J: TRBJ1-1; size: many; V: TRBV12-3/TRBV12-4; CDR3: ASSSELGLFTEAF
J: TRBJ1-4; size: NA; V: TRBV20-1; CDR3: SASLSGNNEKLF
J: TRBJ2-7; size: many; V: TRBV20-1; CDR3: SANSDRGLYEQY
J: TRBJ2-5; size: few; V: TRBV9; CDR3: ASSVASMGETQY
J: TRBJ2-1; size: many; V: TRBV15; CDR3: ATSRDGLAGIYEQF
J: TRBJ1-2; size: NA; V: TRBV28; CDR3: ASSPRGRIYGYT
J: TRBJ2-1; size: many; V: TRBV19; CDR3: ASSPLAPPYNEQF
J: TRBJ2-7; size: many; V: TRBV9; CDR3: ASSVSPGDPYEQY
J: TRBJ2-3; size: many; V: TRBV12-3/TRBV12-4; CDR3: ASSPGSRDTQY
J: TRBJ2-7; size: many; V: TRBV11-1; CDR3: ASSPPARAAGEQY
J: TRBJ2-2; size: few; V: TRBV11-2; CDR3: ASSLGLGGGGELF